These 12 T cell receptor beta chains share one sample of origin, sequenced in a study of shared clonotypes between healthy human individuals (dated by TCRdb to 2019 to 2021). The library was prepared using the immunoSEQ multiplex PCR assay. This is the immuneACCESS table as TCRdb keeps it, with only in-frame sequences that have V and J called. A part of the clones is gone; compared with another copy, unresolved V genes explain less than half, and the rest is unexplained. This sample lists about 180,000 clones; approximately 92% were detected once. The ten largest clones represent 0.067% of the sample. The sample taken for sequencing was naive CD4+ T cells sorted from blood. Read against the paper, the sample's cell subset or site label means: CD45RA+ positively selected. The receptors here all came from a woman aged 25 to 39 in good health.

The chain employs TRBV18 and TRBJ2-5, with 13 bases fitting TRBD2. Gene TRBJ2-7 matches the end of the DNA better, so the J call may be wrong. This CDR3 region has 17 residues. Germline lookup yields CDR1 KGHSH and CDR2 LQKENI. The CDR3 DNA reads TGTGCCAGCTCACTAAGGACTAGCGGGAGTGGGAGTTTCGAGCAGTACTTC. Residues: CASSLRTSGSGSFEQYF.

This sequence joins TRBV5-1 and TRBJ2-7, with 8 bases that match TRBD2. The trim removed 6 bases at V and 2 bases at J, leaving 10 bases unmatched. The CDR3 runs to 15 residues. The germline V gene has CDR1 SGHRS and CDR2 YFSETQ. In DNA, the CDR3 is TGCGCCAGCACCCCCCGGGGGGGGCGCGCCTACGAGCAGTACTTC. Translation gives CASTPRGGRAYEQYF.

The rearrangement joins TRBV6-5 to TRBJ1-2; D uncertain. CDR3 length: 14 amino acids. Germline assignment: CDR1 MNHEY and CDR2 SVGAGI. Between the trimmed V and J ends, which lost 6 bases and 4 bases, there was a span of 15 bases. CDR3 amino acids: CASSNLAGGYGYTF. The CDR3 DNA follows: TGTGCCAGCAGCAACCTAGCGGGAGGCTATGGCTACACCTTC.

The J gene is TRBJ2-7, the V gene TRBV19; D gene uncertain. The germline V gene encodes CDR1 LNHDA and CDR2 SQIVND (reference sequence). This CDR3 comprises 15 residues. Trimming removed 5 bases at V and 5 bases at J, with 19 bases between. The CDR3 coding sequence is TGTGCCAGTAGTTCACCCGGAGTCAAATCCAACGAGCAGTACTTC. This sequence encodes CASSSPGVKSNEQYF. Full variable domain (outside the CDR3, taken from reference TRBV19 and TRBJ2-7): DGGITQSPKYLFRKEGQNVTLSCEQNLNHDAMYWYRQDPGQGLRLIYYSQIVNDFQKGDIAEGYSVSREKKESFPLTVTSAQKNPTAFYLCASSSPGVKSNEQYFGPGTRLTVT.

The chain joins TRBV27 to TRBJ2-1; 7 bases align to TRBD2. CDR1 is MNHEY, CDR2 SMNVEV, per germline (reference sequence). The V segment lost 6 bases and the J segment 5 bases; nucleotides outside the gene matches: 10. The CDR3 runs to 15 residues. CDR3 region: CASRGLKAGDNEQFF. The CDR3 DNA is TGTGCCAGCAGAGGTTTGAAGGCGGGAGACAATGAGCAGTTCTTC.

The rearrangement uses TRBV5-8 and TRBJ1-5; D is unclear. V was clipped by 0 bases and J by 7 bases, with 5 bases between them. Germline V gene lookup returns CDR1 SGHTS and CDR2 YDEGEE. The CDR3 length is 12 residues. The DNA of the CDR3 is TGTGCCAGCAGCTTGGACGGACAGCCCCAGCATTTT. Translation: CASSLDGQPQHF. Full variable domain (missing parts from reference TRBV5-8 and TRBJ1-5): EAGVTQSPTHLIKTRGQQATLRCSPISGHTSVYWYQQALGLGLQFLLWYDEGEERNRGNFPPRFSGRQFPNYSSELNVNALELEDSALYLCASSLDGQPQHFGDGTRLSIL.

The gene calls are TRBV5-1 and TRBJ2-7; D remains unclear. Germline V gives CDR1 SGHRS, CDR2 YFSETQ. With 4 bases removed from V and 0 bases from J, the gap between germline ends came to 11 bases. The CDR3 extends over 14 amino acids. The CDR3 here is CASSQERSSYEQYF. DNA of the CDR3: TGCGCCAGCAGCCAGGAGCGCTCCTCCTACGAGCAGTACTTC.

This chain joins TRBV7-8 and TRBJ2-5; no firm D call. V lost 1 base, J lost 5 bases, and 11 bases lay in between. Germline V lookup: CDR1 SGHVS, CDR2 FQNEAQ. The CDR3 spans 14 residues. The CDR3: CASSLGPFRETQYF. The CDR3 DNA is TGTGCCAGCAGCTTAGGCCCTTTCCGGGAGACCCAGTACTTC.

In DNA form, the CDR3 reads TGTGCCAGCAGCGAACTGTGGGGGAAAACTAACTATGGCTACACCTTC. Translation: CASSELWGKTNYGYTF. V and J are TRBV6-1 and TRBJ1-2, with a weak D call TRBD1 (5 bases). The V end was cut by 6 bases, the J end by 0 bases, with 17 bases between. The CDR3 has 16 residues. Germline-derived CDR1 and CDR2 are MNHNS and SASEGT.

V and J are TRBV19 and TRBJ2-1, with a possible D match to TRBD2 (7 bases). The V gene's germline CDR1 is LNHDA and CDR2 SQIVND (reference sequence). The CDR3 loop spans 19 amino acids. V lost 5 bases to trimming and J lost 1 base, with 24 bases between them. The CDR3 region has the DNA TGTGCCAGTAGTCCTCGAAAGGGGGGTAGCGGGTCTTCCTACAATGAGCAGTTCTTC. Translated, it gives CASSPRKGGSGSSYNEQFF.

The V gene is TRBV2, the J gene TRBJ1-1; 10 nucleotides align to TRBD1. Germline V gives CDR1 SNHLY, CDR2 FYNNEI. V was pared by 6 bases and J by 2 bases, with 6 bases of the junction left unmatched. CDR3 length: 15 amino acids. Written as DNA, the CDR3 is TGTGCCAGCAGGGGGACAGGGGCGAGAAACACTGAAGCTTTCTTT. Translation gives CASRGTGARNTEAFF.

The rearrangement links TRBV20-1 to TRBJ2-2; no reliable D call. V was shortened by 5 bases and J by 8 bases, with 9 bases between the two germline ends. In germline, CDR1 is DFQATT, CDR2 SNEGSKA (reference sequence). The CDR3 consists of 11 residues. CDR3 loop: CSAGDAGELFF. The CDR3 DNA sequence: TGCAGTGCTGGGGATGCTGGGGAGCTGTTTTTT.